This T cell receptor (beta chain) is from a study of T cell repertoires in ileal Crohn's disease. This clone appeared once. Repertoires were generated with immunoSEQ multiplex PCR, while TCRdb's copy carries only in-frame clones and drops some. This table holds about 5,400 clones, more than 75% found once. Germline values: CDR1 MGHDK, CDR2 SYGVNS. The CDR3 sequence is 13 residues long. The ends lost 7 bases at V and 0 bases at J; junction bases unmatched: 1. Indicated time point: inflamed ileum from the surgical specimen. Included were adult ileal or ileocolonic Crohn's patients indicated for ileocolonic resection.

The TCR comes from an adult with Crohn's disease. The sample comprised ileal tissue. V usage is TRBV25-1 and J usage is TRBJ1-1; 8 bases agree with TRBD1. CDR3 sequence: CASTDRVNTEAFF. In DNA form, the CDR3 reads TGTGCCAGCACGGACAGGGTGAACACTGAAGCTTTCTTT. Based on the CDR3 plus reference TRBV25-1 and TRBJ1-1, the full variable domain is EADIYQTPRYLVIGTGKKITLECSQTMGHDKMYWYQQDPGMELHLIHYSYGVNSTEKGDLSSESTVSRIRTEHFPLTLESARPSHTSQYLCASTDRVNTEAFFGQGTRLTVV.